This TCR beta chain came from a study of low-dose radiotherapy and immunotherapy resistance in tumors. Study overall: Treatment consisted of nivolumab 240 mg every two weeks and ipilimumab 1 mg/kg every six weeks, given intravenously to patients. The drug cyclophosphamide was given into a vein at 200 mg/m2 every two weeks, one day before radiation and immunotherapy.

TRAV- and TRBV-specific primers primed first-strand cDNA, covering alpha and beta chains. TCRs were amplified for 15 to 20 PCR cycles with a constant-region primer and V-primer adapter. MiXCR, applied by TCRdb to the reads, yields one record per CDR3 protein. Among more than 6,000 distinct CDR3 sequences, approximately 57% were seen once, and the ten largest hold approximately 8.4%. CDR1 is SGHTA and CDR2 is FQGNSA in the germline V gene. The CDR3 has 11 residues. V gave up 1 base and J gave up 6 bases, with 4 bases separating them. The study gave donors nivolumab, ipilimumab, aspirin, low-dose cyclophosphamide and low-dose radiotherapy.

The receptor was isolated from a human donor with advanced metastatic prostate, ovarian, gallbladder or colorectal cancer (not recorded which). This table probably holds off-target reads from a library built for another chain. The rearrangement joins TRBV7-2 to TRBJ2-7; D gene uncertain. The CDR3 DNA follows: TGTGCCAGCAGCTTAGGGGTCGAGCAGTACTTC. Its translation: CASSLGVEQYF.